The 21 T cell receptor beta chains in this list originate from one sample, sequenced in a study of T cell responses to AZD1222 COVID-19 vaccine. Profiled with immunoSEQ multiplex PCR; TCRdb holds only in-frame clones, not every one. The sample consists of tens of thousands of clones, over 70% of them appearing once. The source was peripheral blood, collected 28 days after the second AZD1222 dose. These receptors all stem from an adult who received the AZD1222 COVID-19 vaccine.

The chain joins TRBV30 to TRBJ1-2, with TRBD1 as a possible D gene (6 bases). This CDR3 has 13 amino acids. Germline-derived CDR1 and CDR2 are GTSNPN and SVGIG (reference sequence). V lost 3 bases and J 2 bases, leaving 10 bases between the germline ends. CDR3 in amino acids: CAWSAGQNYGYTF. CDR3 bases: TGTGCCTGGAGCGCAGGACAGAACTATGGCTACACCTTC.

V is TRBV7-9 and J is TRBJ2-3, with TRBD2 identical over 8 bases. Germline V gene lookup returns CDR1 SEHNR and CDR2 FQNEAQ (reference sequence). This CDR3 spans 16 amino acids. V lost 3 bases and J lost 1; bases outside the gene matches: 6. CDR3: CASSFTTTSGTDTQYF. The CDR3 nucleotides are TGTGCCAGCAGCTTCACGACGACTAGCGGCACAGATACGCAGTATTTT. The full variable domain, with the rest looked up from reference TRBV7-9 and TRBJ2-3, is DTGVSQNPRHKITKRGQNVTFRCDPISEHNRLYWYRQTLGQGPEFLTYFQNEAQLEKSRLLSDRFSAERPKGSFSTLEIQRTEQGDSAMYLCASSFTTTSGTDTQYFGPGTRLTVL.

V gene TRBV15 combines with J gene TRBJ1-5; 7 bases are shared with TRBD1. This CDR3 region has 14 residues. Germline CDR1 LNHNV, CDR2 YYDKDF (reference sequence). The trim removed 4 bases at V and 7 bases at J, leaving 7 bases unmatched. The CDR3 is CATSMTGPHQPQHF. The CDR3 DNA is TGTGCCACCAGCATGACAGGGCCCCACCAGCCCCAGCATTTT.

This chain connects TRBV28 to TRBJ2-5; a weak D match, TRBD2 (7 bases). This CDR3 comprises 16 residues. Trimming removed 6 bases at V and 0 bases at J, with 17 bases between. Per germline, CDR1 MDHEN and CDR2 SYDVKM. The DNA for the CDR3 is TGTGCCAGCAGGGAAGGGGGGGCCCTGTACCAAGAGACCCAGTACTTC. Its protein is CASREGGALYQETQYF.

CDR3 sequence: CASSSDDRAGGYTF. CDR3 DNA sequence: TGTGCCAGCAGCTCTGACGACAGGGCAGGCGGCTACACCTTC. The V and J genes are TRBV3-1 (or the pseudogene TRBV3-2) and TRBJ1-2; 7 bases match TRBD1. Losses at the gene ends were 5 bases for V and 8 bases for J; bases not matched to a gene: 11. The CDR3 runs 14 residues. CDR1 LGHDT and CDR2 YNNKEL come from the germline V gene (reference sequence).

CDR3: CASSLGGLQTEAFF. CDR3 DNA: TGCGCCAGCAGCTTGGGTGGCCTCCAAACTGAAGCTTTCTTT. V and J are TRBV5-1 and TRBJ1-1; D gene ambiguous. Germline assignment: CDR1 SGHRS and CDR2 YFSETQ. This CDR3 is 14 amino acids long. Trimming stripped 0 bases from V and 5 bases from J, with 11 bases between.

This clone was found a few times. The chain employs TRBV29-1 and TRBJ1-2, with a weak D call TRBD1 (5 bases). Germline loops: CDR1 SQVTM, CDR2 ANQGSEA. V gave up 5 bases and J gave up 2 bases, with 15 bases separating them. The CDR3 consists of 14 residues. The CDR3 DNA reads TGCAGCGTTTTCTCCGGGACCTTAAACTATGGCTACACCTTC. Protein product: CSVFSGTLNYGYTF. Full variable domain (rest looked up from reference TRBV29-1 and TRBJ1-2): SAVISQKPSRDICQRGTSLTIQCQVDSQVTMMFWYRQQPGQSLTLIATANQGSEATYESGFVIDKFPISRPNLTFSTLTVSNMSPEDSSIYLCSVFSGTLNYGYTFGSGTRLTVV.

The chain is built from TRBV11-2 and TRBJ2-1; no definite D call. CDR3 size: 12 residues. Germline V lookup: CDR1 SGHAT, CDR2 FQNNGV. V gave up 3 bases and J gave up 9 bases, with 9 bases separating them. CDR3 nucleotides: TGTGCCAGCAGCTTCAACTCACGTGAGCAGTTCTTC. Amino acids: CASSFNSREQFF.

The chain uses TRBV6-5 and TRBJ1-5; no reliable D call. CDR3 length equals 13 residues. Trimming left V 8 bases short and J 6 bases short, with 14 bases between. Germline loops: CDR1 MNHEY, CDR2 SVGAGI. The CDR3 sequence is CASEAGGPQPQHF. The CDR3 DNA reads TGTGCCAGCGAAGCAGGCGGACCTCAGCCCCAGCATTTT.

A note on this clone: Other DNA sequences in the sample encode the same CDR3. The chain joins TRBV6-1 to TRBJ1-6; the D gene is possibly TRBD1 (5 bases). Germline CDR1 reads MNHNS; CDR2 reads SASEGT. The CDR3 is 14 residues long. With 2 bases removed from V and 5 bases from J, the gap between germline ends came to 7 bases. In nucleotides, the CDR3 is TGTGCCAGCAGTGAACGGGGGGATAATTCACCCCTCCACTTT. Amino acids: CASSERGDNSPLHF.

This clone was counted a single time. The chain employs TRBV7-9 and TRBJ2-1, with TRBD1 as a possible D gene (6 bases). Germline CDR1 reads SEHNR; CDR2 reads FQNEAQ (reference sequence). The CDR3 loop spans 14 amino acids. V was trimmed by 2 bases and J by 10 bases, leaving 15 bases between them. CDR3 in DNA: TGTGCCAGCAGCTTAAATTCCGAAGGGGGAGAGCAGTTCTTC. This translates into CASSLNSEGGEQFF.

The chain links TRBV3-1 (or the pseudogene TRBV3-2) to TRBJ2-3; D is possibly TRBD2 (5 bases). Germline V gene data show CDR1 as LGHDT and CDR2 as YNNKEL (reference sequence). This CDR3 spans 18 amino acids. The V end lost 0 bases, the J end lost 1 base, and 17 bases lay between the germline ends. The CDR3 DNA is TGTGCCAGCAGCCAAGATAGCCCTCGGGTCGGGGGCACAGATACGCAGTATTTT. This translates into CASSQDSPRVGGTDTQYF.

V is TRBV28 and J is TRBJ2-1; TRBD2 agrees at 9 bases. The germline V gene encodes CDR1 MDHEN and CDR2 SYDVKM. With V trimmed by 3 bases and J by 6 bases, 3 bases remained unmatched. The CDR3 totals 14 residues. In DNA, the CDR3 is TGTGCCAGCAGTTTTAGCGGGGGTACCAATGAGCAGTTCTTC. This translates into CASSFSGGTNEQFF.

The chain recombines TRBV30 with TRBJ1-2, with 7 bases aligning to TRBD1. This CDR3 is 13 amino acids long. The junction had 10 bases not matched to a gene; V was cut back by 4 bases and J by 8 bases. The germline V gene has CDR1 GTSNPN and CDR2 SVGIG (reference sequence). The CDR3 is CAWTLGQDYGYTF. In nucleotides, the CDR3 is TGTGCCTGGACCCTAGGACAGGATTACGGCTACACCTTC.

The V gene is TRBV3-1 (or the pseudogene TRBV3-2), the J gene TRBJ1-5; D not certain. CDR1 and CDR2 (germline): LGHDT, YNNKEL (reference sequence). CDR3 length: 15 amino acids. Trimming removed 1 base at V and 1 base at J, with 8 bases between. The CDR3, as DNA: TGTGCCAGCAGCCAAGGTGCGCAGAGCAATCAGCCCCAGCATTTT. Its translation: CASSQGAQSNQPQHF.

This clone was counted only a few times. The chain couples TRBV9 to TRBJ2-5; possibly TRBD2 for D (6 bases). Per germline, CDR1 SGDLS and CDR2 YYNGEE. With 4 bases removed from V and 3 bases from J, the gap between germline ends came to 13 bases. The CDR3 totals 14 residues. CDR3 residues: CASSIGAGKETQYF. The CDR3 coding sequence is TGTGCCAGCAGCATAGGCGCGGGGAAAGAGACCCAGTACTTC.

V gene TRBV3-1 (or the pseudogene TRBV3-2) combines with J gene TRBJ2-5, with D possibly matching TRBD2 (5 bases). This CDR3 has 15 amino acids. The germline CDR1 and CDR2 sequences are LGHDT and YNNKEL (reference sequence). Trimming pared 1 base from V and 1 base from J, leaving 10 bases between. CDR3 sequence: CASSQAGLAQETQYF. The CDR3 region has the DNA TGTGCCAGCAGCCAAGCCGGACTCGCCCAAGAGACCCAGTACTTC.

CDR3 sequence (DNA): TGTGCCAGCAGCCCACAGGATACCTCCTACGAGCAGTACTTC. Its translation: CASSPQDTSYEQYF. This chain uses TRBV5-6 with TRBJ2-7; the D gene is possibly TRBD1 (5 bases). The CDR3 covers 14 residues. V dropped 4 bases and J dropped 0 bases, with 11 bases sitting between them. Per germline, CDR1 SGHDT and CDR2 YYEEEE.

The rearrangement uses TRBV19 and TRBJ1-1; 7 bases map to TRBD1. There are 15 residues in the CDR3. The V gene's germline CDR1 is LNHDA and CDR2 SQIVND (reference sequence). The J segment lost 1 base and the V segment lost 5 bases, leaving 7 bases of the junction unmatched. The CDR3 spells CASSEDRMRNTEAFF. The DNA for the CDR3 is TGTGCCAGTAGTGAGGACAGGATGAGGAACACTGAAGCTTTCTTT.

The chain couples TRBV13 to TRBJ1-3; 7 nucleotides line up with TRBD1. The CDR3 sequence is 17 residues long. V gave up 2 bases and J gave up 0 bases; unmatched junction bases: 7. Germline-derived CDR1 and CDR2 are PRHDT and FYEKMQ (reference sequence). In DNA, the CDR3 is TGTGCCAGCAGCTTACGGGGACAGACATCCTCTGGAAACACCATATATTTT. Amino acids: CASSLRGQTSSGNTIYF.

The chain is built from TRBV7-2 and TRBJ2-1; no clear D. The length of the CDR3 is 14 residues. Germline-derived CDR1 and CDR2 are SGHTA and FQGNSA. The V end was cut by 2 bases, the J end by 0 bases, with 5 bases between. The CDR3 DNA reads TGTGCCAGCAGCTTACTAAGCTCCTACAATGAGCAGTTCTTC. Residues: CASSLLSSYNEQFF.